A selection of T cell receptor beta chains follows, all from one sample in a study of CD8+ T cells in alopecia areata. Generated by immunoSEQ multiplex PCR, the TCRdb table keeps only in-frame clones and is missing some. This sample yields 150,000 or so clones, of which roughly 64% are seen a single time; under 6.5% belongs to the top ten. The material was CD4+ T cells sorted from blood, obtained at week 0. The source is a human donor with alopecia areata. The CDR3 runs from the conserved cysteine through the conserved F or W. The order of the fields is V gene, J gene, clone size, CDR3 length, D gene, CDR3 DNA, CDR3 protein. The D gene is left open where the match is weak. The listing skips clone size in some rows; elsewhere it reads once, few, many or a size class.

V: TRBV7-2
J: TRBJ1-6
size: .
length: 13
D: .
DNA: TGTGCCAGCAGCTTAGAAAGGGGGTCGCCCCTCCACTTT
CDR3: CASSLERGSPLHF

V: TRBV7-4
J: TRBJ2-7
size: .
length: 11
D: .
DNA: TGTGCCCTCAGTGGGTTCTACGAGCAGTACTTC
CDR3: CALSGFYEQYF

V: TRBV5-4
J: TRBJ2-2
size: .
length: 15
D: TRBD2
DNA: TGTGCCAGCAGCTTTATTAGCGGGGGCACCGGGGAGCTGTTTTTT
CDR3: CASSFISGGTGELFF

V: TRBV20-1
J: TRBJ1-4
size: .
length: 11
D: .
DNA: TGCAGTGGCTCGAACGGGGTGAAACTGTTTTTT
CDR3: CSGSNGVKLFF

V: TRBV29-1
J: TRBJ2-3
size: .
length: 13
D: .
DNA: TGCAGCGTTGAAGGAAAGGGAACAGATACGCAGTATTTT
CDR3: CSVEGKGTDTQYF

V: TRBV7-2
J: TRBJ1-5
size: few
length: 13
D: .
DNA: TGTGCCAGCAGCCGGGGGGATGGTCAGCCCCAGCATTTT
CDR3: CASSRGDGQPQHF

V: TRBV5-4
J: TRBJ1-2
size: .
length: 14
D: .
DNA: TGTGCCAGCAGCTTGATGACCGAAAACTATGGCTACACCTTC
CDR3: CASSLMTENYGYTF

V: TRBV2
J: TRBJ1-5
size: .
length: 15
D: .
DNA: TGTGCCAGCGCGGGGTTAACAGGGTCAAATCAGCCCCAGCATTTT
CDR3: CASAGLTGSNQPQHF

V: TRBV2
J: TRBJ2-2
size: .
length: 13
D: .
DNA: TGTGCCAGCAGTGAACGTTATGCCGGGGAGCTGTTTTTT
CDR3: CASSERYAGELFF

V: TRBV11-3
J: TRBJ2-7
size: once
length: 11
D: .
DNA: TGTGCCAGCAGCGCCAATTACGAGCAGTACTTC
CDR3: CASSANYEQYF

V: TRBV9
J: TRBJ2-3
size: .
length: 16
D: TRBD1
DNA: TGTGCCAGCAGCCCTAGACAGGGTTGGGAATCAGATACGCAGTATTTT
CDR3: CASSPRQGWESDTQYF

V: TRBV29-1
J: TRBJ2-3
size: few
length: 14
D: .
DNA: TGCAGCGTTGGTGGGTGGCCTAGCACAGATACGCAGTATTTT
CDR3: CSVGGWPSTDTQYF

V: TRBV11-2
J: TRBJ1-6
size: many
length: 13
D: .
DNA: TGTGCCAGCAGCCCGAATATCGGTTCACCCCTCCACTTT
CDR3: CASSPNIGSPLHF

V: TRBV5-1
J: TRBJ1-2
size: .
length: 13
D: .
DNA: TGCGCCAGCAGTCGGGAATCTAACTATGGCTACACCTTC
CDR3: CASSRESNYGYTF

V: TRBV29-1
J: TRBJ1-5
size: .
length: 12
D: .
DNA: TGCAGCGCTCGACAGGGCAATCAGCCCCAGCATTTT
CDR3: CSARQGNQPQHF

V: TRBV2
J: TRBJ2-7
size: .
length: 13
D: .
DNA: TGTGCCAGCAGTGTCCGGGGATCCTACGAGCAGTACTTC
CDR3: CASSVRGSYEQYF

V: TRBV5-1
J: TRBJ2-7
size: few
length: 15
D: TRBD2
DNA: TGCGCCAGCAGCTTGGAACTAGCGGGGGCCTACGAGCAGTACTTC
CDR3: CASSLELAGAYEQYF

V: TRBV30
J: TRBJ2-7
size: .
length: 14
D: .
DNA: TGTGCCTGGAGTGTAGGAGGGGTGGGCTACGAGCAGTACTTC
CDR3: CAWSVGGVGYEQYF

V: TRBV2
J: TRBJ2-5
size: .
length: 16
D: .
DNA: TGTGCCAGCAGTCGACCCCGGGGCCCAGGCGTTGAGACCCAGTACTTC
CDR3: CASSRPRGPGVETQYF

V: TRBV2
J: TRBJ2-3
size: .
length: 15
D: TRBD2
DNA: TGTGCCAGCAGTGCACGACTAGCGGACACAGATACGCAGTATTTT
CDR3: CASSARLADTDTQYF

V: TRBV7-2
J: TRBJ2-7
size: .
length: 18
D: TRBD2
DNA: TGTGCCAGCAGCAACCCGACCGGGACTAGCGGGGGGGCCTACGAGCAGTACTTC
CDR3: CASSNPTGTSGGAYEQYF

V: TRBV6-6
J: TRBJ2-3
size: .
length: 14
D: .
DNA: TGTGCCACCTCTAAAGGGGTCTACACAGATACGCAGTATTTT
CDR3: CATSKGVYTDTQYF

V: TRBV7-9
J: TRBJ1-1
size: .
length: 14
D: .
DNA: TGTGCCAGCAGCTTTACTGAGGGGGACACTGGAGTTTTCTTT
CDR3: CASSFTEGDTGVFF

V: TRBV20-1
J: TRBJ2-7
size: .
length: 11
D: .
DNA: TGCAGTGCTAAACAGGCCTACGAGCAGTACTTC
CDR3: CSAKQAYEQYF